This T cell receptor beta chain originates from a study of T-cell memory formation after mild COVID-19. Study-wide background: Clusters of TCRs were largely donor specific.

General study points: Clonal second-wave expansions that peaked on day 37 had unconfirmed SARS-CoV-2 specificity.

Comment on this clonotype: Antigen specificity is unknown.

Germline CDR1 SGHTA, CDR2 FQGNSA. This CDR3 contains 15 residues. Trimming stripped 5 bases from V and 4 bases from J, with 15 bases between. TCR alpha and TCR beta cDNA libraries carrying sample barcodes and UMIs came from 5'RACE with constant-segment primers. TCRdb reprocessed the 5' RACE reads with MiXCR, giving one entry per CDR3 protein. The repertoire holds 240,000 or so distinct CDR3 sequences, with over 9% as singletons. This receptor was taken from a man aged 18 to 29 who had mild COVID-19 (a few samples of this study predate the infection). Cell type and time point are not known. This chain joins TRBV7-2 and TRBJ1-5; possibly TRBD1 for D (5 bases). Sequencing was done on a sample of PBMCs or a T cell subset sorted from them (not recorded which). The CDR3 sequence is CASSPWAGVNQPQHF. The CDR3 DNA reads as TGTGCCAGCAGCCCCTGGGCGGGGGTTAATCAGCCCCAGCATTTT.